These 11 T cell receptor beta chains originate from one sample sequenced in a study of somatic mutations in cytotoxic T cells in rheumatoid arthritis. Assay: immunoSEQ multiplex PCR; the TCRdb copy retains only in-frame clones and omits some. The sample gives about 9,700 clones, approximately 85% of which show up once; roughly 18% is in the top ten. Sample: CD8+ T cells sorted from blood. Every receptor here comes from a woman between 45 and 65 years old in good health.

V usage is TRBV11-2 and J usage is TRBJ1-1; a possible D gene is TRBD1 (6 bases). Per the germline V gene, CDR1 is SGHAT and CDR2 is FQNNGV. The length of the CDR3 is 13 residues. Trimming removed 5 bases at V and 3 bases at J, with 10 bases between. The DNA for the CDR3 is TGTGCCAGCAGCGCAAACAGGGACACTGAAGCTTTCTTT. It translates to CASSANRDTEAFF.

The chain carries TRBV7-8 and TRBJ1-5; D unresolved. The CDR3 covers 13 residues. With 6 bases removed from V and 4 bases from J, the gap between germline ends came to 10 bases. Germline-derived CDR1 and CDR2 are SGHVS and FQNEAQ. CDR3 protein: CASSRRVNQPQHF. The CDR3 DNA reads as TGTGCCAGCAGTAGGAGGGTAAATCAGCCCCAGCATTTT.

CDR3 sequence: CASSFVRAETQYF. The CDR3 DNA is TGTGCCAGCAGCTTCGTCAGGGCTGAGACCCAGTACTTC. This chain joins TRBV7-7 and TRBJ2-5; D might be TRBD1 (5 bases). This CDR3 region has 13 residues. Trimming shortened V by 3 bases and J by 5 bases, and 10 bases separated the two germline ends. Germline values: CDR1 SSHAT, CDR2 FNYEAQ (reference sequence).

This sequence joins TRBV27 and TRBJ2-2; TRBD2 matches at 8 bases. The CDR3 is 16 residues long. Trimming removed 8 bases from V and 7 bases from J; junction bases left unmatched: 15. Germline V gives CDR1 MNHEY, CDR2 SMNVEV (reference sequence). The CDR3 loop is CASLPLVSGRGGELFF. CDR3 nucleotides: TGTGCCAGCCTCCCCCTAGTAAGCGGGAGAGGCGGGGAGCTGTTTTTT.

The chain recombines TRBV6-6 with TRBJ2-5, with a possible D match to TRBD1 (6 bases). CDR1 MNHNY and CDR2 SVGAGI come from the germline V gene (reference sequence). The CDR3 is 14 amino acids. Trimming cost V 2 bases and J 0 bases, with 7 bases left between them. CDR3 coding DNA: TGTGCCAGCAGTTACGGGACATACCAAGAGACCCAGTACTTC. Amino acid sequence: CASSYGTYQETQYF.

The chain uses TRBV7-2 and TRBJ2-3; TRBD2 matches 14 bases. V dropped 5 bases and J dropped 5; count of bases not matched to a gene: 6. This CDR3 has 16 residues. Germline V CDR1 and CDR2: SGHTA, FQGNSA. The CDR3 loop is CASSQTSGGAGDTQYF. In nucleotides, the CDR3 is TGTGCCAGCAGCCAGACTAGCGGGGGGGCTGGAGATACGCAGTATTTT.

This CDR3 reads CASSSRTGRDTGELFF. As DNA, the CDR3 is TGCGCCAGCAGCTCCAGGACAGGGCGGGACACCGGGGAGCTGTTTTTT. The chain joins TRBV5-1 to TRBJ2-2; 8 bases agree with TRBD1. The V segment lost 3 bases and the J segment 3 bases; nucleotides outside the gene matches: 7. The length of the CDR3 is 16 residues. Germline V gene lookup returns CDR1 SGHRS and CDR2 YFSETQ.

The chain carries TRBV27 and TRBJ2-1, with 11 bases matching TRBD2. The CDR3 runs to 16 residues. CDR1 is MNHEY, CDR2 SMNVEV, per germline (reference sequence). V gave up 5 bases and J gave up 8 bases; unmatched junction bases: 11. In DNA form, the CDR3 reads TGTGCCAGCAGTAGAGTACTAGCGGGAGAGAGCGATGAGCAGTTCTTC. It is translated as CASSRVLAGESDEQFF.

The V and J genes are TRBV6-1 and TRBJ2-7; 7 bases agree with TRBD1. The length of the CDR3 is 13 residues. Per the germline V gene, CDR1 is MNHNS and CDR2 is SASEGT. V shed 7 bases and J 3 bases; nucleotides not matched to a gene: 6. This CDR3 reads CASTETGYYEQYF. CDR3 DNA sequence: TGTGCCAGCACTGAGACAGGGTACTACGAGCAGTACTTC.

This clone has just a few counts. The chain has TRBV4-3 and TRBJ2-7, with 12 positions matching TRBD2. The CDR3 runs 18 residues. The germline gives CDR1 LGHNA, CDR2 YSLEER. V dropped 0 bases and J dropped 2; count of bases not matched to a gene: 8. The CDR3 loop is CASSQEELAGGLTYEQYF. CDR3 DNA sequence: TGCGCCAGCAGCCAAGAGGAACTAGCGGGAGGTCTAACCTACGAGCAGTACTTC.

The chain uses TRBV25-1 and TRBJ1-4; 10 bases align to TRBD1. The CDR3 covers 15 residues. CDR1 and CDR2 from the germline V gene are MGHDK and SYGVNS. V lost 3 bases, J lost 8 bases, and 6 bases stayed unmatched. The CDR3 DNA reads TGTGCCAGCAGTGATAGCGGGACAGGGGACGAAAAACTGTTTTTT. Translating gives CASSDSGTGDEKLFF.